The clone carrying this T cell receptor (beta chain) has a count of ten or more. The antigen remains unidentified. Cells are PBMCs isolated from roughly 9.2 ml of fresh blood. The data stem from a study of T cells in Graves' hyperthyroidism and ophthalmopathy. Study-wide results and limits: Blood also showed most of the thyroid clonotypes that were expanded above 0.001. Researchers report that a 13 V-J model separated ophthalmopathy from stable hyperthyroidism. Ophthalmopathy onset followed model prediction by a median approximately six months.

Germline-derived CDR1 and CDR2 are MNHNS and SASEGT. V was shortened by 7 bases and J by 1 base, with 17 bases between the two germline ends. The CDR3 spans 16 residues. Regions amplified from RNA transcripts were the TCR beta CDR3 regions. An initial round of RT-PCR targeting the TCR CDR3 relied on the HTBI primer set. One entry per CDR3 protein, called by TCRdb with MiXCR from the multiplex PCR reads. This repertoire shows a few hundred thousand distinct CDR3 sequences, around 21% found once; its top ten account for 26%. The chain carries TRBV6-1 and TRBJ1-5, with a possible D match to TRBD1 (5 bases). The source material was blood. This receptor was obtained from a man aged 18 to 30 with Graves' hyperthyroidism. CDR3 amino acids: CASTKIGAGSNQPQHF. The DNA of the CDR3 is TGTGCCAGCACCAAGATAGGGGCAGGGAGCAATCAGCCCCAGCATTTT.